This note documents a single T cell receptor beta chain sequence. What it binds is unknown. Deletions cut 1 base from V and 7 bases from J, with 5 bases between. There are 12 residues in the CDR3. Germline V CDR1 and CDR2: SNHLY, FYNNEI. TCRdb passed the 5' RACE reads through MiXCR, listing each CDR3 protein once. Among some 96,000 distinct CDR3 sequences listed, just under 6% were seen once. The data were obtained in a study of identical twins. Notes on the study in general: Whereas memory repertoires showed no such difference, abundant cord blood beta clonotypes carried fewer insertions. These conclusions were based on statistical analysis (cross-sectional, not following the same donors). With beta out-of-frame sequences, excess sharing by twins was weaker.

The TCR sequence derives from a woman between 50 and 59 years old in good health. The rearrangement uses TRBV2 and TRBJ1-3; no definite D call. The specimen was memory T cells sorted from blood. This CDR3 reads CASSEDSNTIYF. The CDR3 DNA is TGTGCCAGCAGTGAAGACTCGAACACCATATATTTT.